These 18 T cell receptor beta chains were all obtained from the same sample, sequenced in a study of identifying expanded T cells in peripheral blood. Assay: immunoSEQ multiplex PCR; the TCRdb copy retains only in-frame clones and omits some. The sample consists of around 99,000 clones, roughly 90% of them appearing once. Sequenced material: blood. The receptors derive from a person aged 18 to 70 in good health.

V usage is TRBV7-3 and J usage is TRBJ1-1; D remains unclear. Trimming shortened V by 4 bases and J by 6 bases, and 18 bases separated the two germline ends. CDR3 size: 15 residues. Germline CDR1 and CDR2: SGHTA and FQGTGA. CDR3 DNA: TGTGCCAGCAGCTCCGCCGGCGGGGTCGCAGCTGAAGCTTTCTTT. This codes for CASSSAGGVAAEAFF.

This chain links TRBV14 with TRBJ1-6; D possibly corresponds to TRBD1 (5 bases). The V end was cut by 4 bases, the J end by 7 bases, with 17 bases between. The CDR3 has 16 residues. Per germline, CDR1 SGHDN and CDR2 FVKESK. This chain's CDR3 is CASSLRGGRGNSPLHF. For the CDR3, the DNA is TGTGCCAGCAGCCTACGTGGGGGACGGGGGAATTCACCCCTCCACTTT.

This chain connects TRBV7-3 to TRBJ2-3, with a tentative D call TRBD1 (5 bases). Trimming removed 4 bases from V and 6 bases from J, with 17 bases in between. CDR1 is SGHTA, CDR2 FQGTGA, per germline. The CDR3 loop spans 15 amino acids. CDR3 in amino acids: CASSSIGAEADTQYF. CDR3 coding DNA: TGTGCCAGCAGCTCCATAGGGGCGGAAGCGGATACGCAGTATTTT.

Written as DNA, the CDR3 is TGCGCCAGCAGCTTGTGGGGACAGGAAGAGACCCAGTACTTC. Translated, it gives CASSLWGQEETQYF. The chain carries TRBV5-1 and TRBJ2-5, with TRBD1 matching 8 bases. CDR1 is SGHRS and CDR2 is YFSETQ in the germline V gene. This CDR3 comprises 14 residues. The ends lost 1 base at V and 3 bases at J; junction bases unmatched: 2.

This clone came up once. This chain connects TRBV19 to TRBJ1-1; TRBD1 agrees at 8 bases. Germline V lookup: CDR1 LNHDA, CDR2 SQIVND (reference sequence). CDR3 length: 13 amino acids. V shed 6 bases and J 4 bases; nucleotides not matched to a gene: 4. The CDR3 reads CASSQGAGTEAFF. The CDR3 DNA reads TGTGCCAGTAGCCAGGGGGCTGGCACTGAAGCTTTCTTT. The full variable domain, completed using reference TRBV19 and TRBJ1-1, is DGGITQSPKYLFRKEGQNVTLSCEQNLNHDAMYWYRQDPGQGLRLIYYSQIVNDFQKGDIAEGYSVSREKKESFPLTVTSAQKNPTAFYLCASSQGAGTEAFFGQGTRLTVV.

This chain connects TRBV28 to TRBJ1-4; tentative D call: TRBD1 (6 bases). Trimming left V 3 bases short and J 1 base short, with 12 bases between. The CDR3 runs to 16 residues. In germline, CDR1 is MDHEN, CDR2 SYDVKM. The CDR3 here is CASSLGGAQTNEKLFF. The DNA of the CDR3 is TGTGCCAGCAGTTTGGGGGGGGCGCAAACTAATGAAAAACTGTTTTTT. Complete variable domain (other parts from reference TRBV28 and TRBJ1-4): DVKVTQSSRYLVKRTGEKVFLECVQDMDHENMFWYRQDPGLGLRLIYFSYDVKMKEKGDIPEGYSVSREKKERFSLILESASTNQTSMYLCASSLGGAQTNEKLFFGSGTQLSVL.

V gene TRBV5-6 combines with J gene TRBJ1-2, with TRBD1 identical over 7 bases. J lost 8 bases, V lost 0 bases, and 19 bases had no gene match. CDR1 and CDR2 (germline): SGHDT, YYEEEE. The CDR3 sequence is 18 residues long. This chain's CDR3 is CASSLAGGQILLVDGYTF. DNA of the CDR3: TGTGCCAGCAGCTTGGCGGGGGGACAGATCCTGTTGGTGGACGGCTACACCTTC.

The chain's CDR3 is CASSVGLAGTSTDTQYF. The CDR3 bases are TGTGCCAGCAGCGTAGGGCTCGCGGGAACTAGCACAGATACGCAGTATTTT. V is TRBV9 and J is TRBJ2-3, with D possibly matching TRBD2 (6 bases). Germline V lookup: CDR1 SGDLS, CDR2 YYNGEE. The ends were cut back, 0 bases at V and 0 bases at J, with 14 bases in the middle. This CDR3 spans 17 amino acids.

The chain joins TRBV19 to TRBJ2-7, with a tentative D call TRBD2 (5 bases). Trimming pared 2 bases from V and 4 bases from J, leaving 9 bases between. In germline, CDR1 is LNHDA, CDR2 SQIVND (reference sequence). The CDR3 is made up of 13 amino acids. The CDR3 loop is CASSIIGEYEQYF. In DNA, the CDR3 is TGTGCCAGTAGTATAATCGGGGAATACGAGCAGTACTTC.

In DNA, the CDR3 is TGTGCCAGCAGCTTGACCTCCTCTAGCGGGGGGAGGAGGGATACGCAGTATTTT. It codes for CASSLTSSSGGRRDTQYF. The genes are TRBV7-2 and TRBJ2-3, with TRBD2 matching 11 bases. The germline gives CDR1 SGHTA, CDR2 FQGNSA. The V segment lost 3 bases and the J segment 6 bases; nucleotides outside the gene matches: 14. This CDR3 is built from 18 residues.

The gene calls are TRBV7-2 and TRBJ2-3, with D maybe TRBD1 (6 bases). The CDR3 is 14 residues long. Germline values: CDR1 SGHTA, CDR2 FQGNSA. The V end was cut by 2 bases, the J end by 4 bases, with 10 bases between. The CDR3 reads CASSLQGFADTQYF. The CDR3 region has the DNA TGTGCCAGCAGCTTACAGGGGTTCGCAGATACGCAGTATTTT.

The chain has TRBV6-5 and TRBJ2-3, with 8 bases lining up with TRBD1. The CDR3 is 16 amino acids. J lost 3 bases, V lost 0 bases, and 5 bases had no gene match. Germline V lookup: CDR1 MNHEY, CDR2 SVGAGI. This chain's CDR3 is CASSYSGQGATDTQYF. CDR3 bases: TGTGCCAGCAGTTACTCGGGTCAGGGGGCAACAGATACGCAGTATTTT.

Comments on this clone: A single base separates this from a much larger clone, so it may be a read error. This chain uses TRBV2 with TRBJ2-7; TRBD2 aligns across 8 bases. The germline gives CDR1 SNHLY, CDR2 FYNNEI. V trimming: 8 bases; J trimming: 8 bases; junction bases outside the gene matches: 8. The CDR3 loop spans 12 amino acids. CDR3 DNA sequence: TGTGCCAGCGGGACTAGTGTCGCCAAGCAGTACTTC. This translates into CASGTSVAKQYF.

This clone was recorded once. The rearrangement links TRBV9 to TRBJ2-1; D tentatively reads TRBD1 or TRBD2 (5 bases each). The CDR3 is 15 residues long. Trimming took 0 bases from V and 1 from J, leaving 8 bases between them. Germline CDR1 and CDR2: SGDLS and YYNGEE. CDR3 protein: CASSVGGASYNEQFF. DNA of the CDR3: TGTGCCAGCAGCGTAGGAGGGGCTTCCTACAATGAGCAGTTCTTC.

The chain joins TRBV4-3 to TRBJ2-3; D remains ambiguous. The CDR3 contains 15 residues. Deletions cut 2 bases from V and 4 bases from J, with 13 bases between. Germline V gene lookup returns CDR1 LGHNA and CDR2 YSLEER. CDR3 bases: TGCGCCAGCAGCCAACCCCGACCCGAAGCAGATACGCAGTATTTT. Residues: CASSQPRPEADTQYF.

The CDR3 spells CASRPDGGEGQPQHF. The CDR3 DNA sequence: TGTGCCAGCCGCCCGGATGGGGGAGAAGGGCAGCCCCAGCATTTT. The chain is built from TRBV28 and TRBJ1-5, with D tentatively TRBD1 (5 bases). The ends were cut back, 8 bases at V and 7 bases at J, with 21 bases in the middle. CDR3 length equals 15 residues. Germline lookup yields CDR1 MDHEN and CDR2 SYDVKM.

CDR3 nucleotide sequence: TGTGCCAGCAGACCGACGGGGTCTAATGAAAAACTGTTTTTT. Protein product: CASRPTGSNEKLFF. The chain combines TRBV28 with TRBJ1-4; no firm D call. CDR3 length equals 14 residues. The ends were cut back, 6 bases at V and 3 bases at J, with 11 bases in the middle. Germline V gene lookup returns CDR1 MDHEN and CDR2 SYDVKM.

The chain uses TRBV4-2 and TRBJ1-2; TRBD1 is a possible D gene (6 bases). From germline, CDR1 is LGHNA and CDR2 YNFKEQ. This CDR3 has 15 residues. V was trimmed by 1 base and J by 7 bases, leaving 16 bases between them. CDR3 sequence: CASSQVGGQNSGYTF. CDR3 DNA: TGTGCCAGCAGCCAAGTGGGGGGGCAGAATAGTGGCTACACCTTC.